This T cell receptor (beta chain) was documented in a study of cytomegalovirus exposure and HLA in healthy donors. Across the study: From donors who were HLA-typed, an early data release held 80 million or so unique TCRs.

Points on this clone: Its antigen is still unknown.

Regarding the study as a whole: Most CMV-associated TCR beta chains appeared HLA-restricted in a later analysis. Using a false discovery rate of 0.05, a later analysis showed that around 16,000 TCR beta sequences were associated with HLA alleles.

The junction had 2 bases not matched to a gene; V was cut back by 5 bases and J by 5 bases. Germline V gives CDR1 ENHRY, CDR2 SYGVKD. CDR3 length equals 15 residues. The PCR contained 60 Vbeta and 13 Jbeta primers. Produced via immunoSEQ multiplex PCR; TCRdb's table is partial and in-frame only. The sample includes 140,000 to 150,000 clones, more than 80% of them seen just once. This clonotype was sampled from a woman between 40 and 55 years old in good health and CMV-seropositive. V gene TRBV10-3 combines with J gene TRBJ2-2; 13 bases fit TRBD2. Sequenced material: PBMCs. This chain's CDR3 is CAISSLAGGTGELFF. CDR3 sequence (DNA): TGTGCCATCAGTTCACTAGCGGGAGGGACCGGGGAGCTGTTTTTT.